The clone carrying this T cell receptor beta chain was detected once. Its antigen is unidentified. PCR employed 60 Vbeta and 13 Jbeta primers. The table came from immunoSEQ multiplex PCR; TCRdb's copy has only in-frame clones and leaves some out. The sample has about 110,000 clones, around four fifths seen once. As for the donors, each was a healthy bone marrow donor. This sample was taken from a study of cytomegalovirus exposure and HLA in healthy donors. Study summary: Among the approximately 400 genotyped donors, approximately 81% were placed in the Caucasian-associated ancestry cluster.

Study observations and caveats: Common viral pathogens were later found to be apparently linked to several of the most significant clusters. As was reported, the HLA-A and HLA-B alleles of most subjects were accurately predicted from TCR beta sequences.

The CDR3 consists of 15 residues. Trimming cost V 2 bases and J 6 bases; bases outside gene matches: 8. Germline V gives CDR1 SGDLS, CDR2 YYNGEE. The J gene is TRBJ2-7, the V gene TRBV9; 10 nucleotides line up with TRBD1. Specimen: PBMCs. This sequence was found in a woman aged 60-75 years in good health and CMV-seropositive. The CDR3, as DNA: TGTGCCAGCAGCGTGGACAGGGGGAATTCCCTCGAGCAGTACTTC. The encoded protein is CASSVDRGNSLEQYF.